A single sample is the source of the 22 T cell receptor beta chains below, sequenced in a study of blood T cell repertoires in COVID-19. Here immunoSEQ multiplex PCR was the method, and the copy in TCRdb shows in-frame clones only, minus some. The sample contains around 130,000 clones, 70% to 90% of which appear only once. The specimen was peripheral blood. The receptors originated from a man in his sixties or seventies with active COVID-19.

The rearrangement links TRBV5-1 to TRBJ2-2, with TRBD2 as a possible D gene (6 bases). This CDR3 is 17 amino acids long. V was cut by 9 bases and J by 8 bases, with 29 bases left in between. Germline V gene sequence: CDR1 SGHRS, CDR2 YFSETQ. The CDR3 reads CATQQAGLAGPSGELFF. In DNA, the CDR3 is TGCGCCACCCAGCAGGCGGGGTTGGCGGGACCTTCAGGGGAGCTGTTTTTT. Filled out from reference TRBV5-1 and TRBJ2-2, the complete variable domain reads KAGVTQTPRYLIKTRGQQVTLSCSPISGHRSVSWYQQTPGQGLQFLFEYFSETQRNKGNFPGRFSGRQFSNSRSEMNVSTLELGDSALYLCATQQAGLAGPSGELFFGEGSRLTVL.

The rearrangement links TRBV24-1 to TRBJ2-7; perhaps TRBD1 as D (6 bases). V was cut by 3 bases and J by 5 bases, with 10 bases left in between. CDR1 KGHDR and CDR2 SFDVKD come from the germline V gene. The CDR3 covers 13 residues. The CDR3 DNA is TGTGCCACCAGTGATGCAGGGGCGCACGAGCAGTACTTC. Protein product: CATSDAGAHEQYF.

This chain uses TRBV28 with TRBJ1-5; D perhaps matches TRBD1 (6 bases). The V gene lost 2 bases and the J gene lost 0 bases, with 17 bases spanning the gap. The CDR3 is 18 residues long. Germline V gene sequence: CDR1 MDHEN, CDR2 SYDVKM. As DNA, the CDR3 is TGTGCCAGCAGTTTAGGGGGGGCTGGAGGTTATAGCAATCAGCCCCAGCATTTT. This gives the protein CASSLGGAGGYSNQPQHF. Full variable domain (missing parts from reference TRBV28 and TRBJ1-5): DVKVTQSSRYLVKRTGEKVFLECVQDMDHENMFWYRQDPGLGLRLIYFSYDVKMKEKGDIPEGYSVSREKKERFSLILESASTNQTSMYLCASSLGGAGGYSNQPQHFGDGTRLSIL.

Here the CDR3 reads CASSPRGLTYEQYF. CDR3 in DNA: TGCGCCAGCAGCCCCAGGGGGCTGACCTACGAGCAGTACTTC. J is TRBJ2-7 and V is TRBV5-1; TRBD1 matches at 8 bases. The CDR3 length is 14 residues. CDR1 is SGHRS, CDR2 YFSETQ, per germline. V trimming: 4 bases; J trimming: 2 bases; junction bases outside the gene matches: 5.

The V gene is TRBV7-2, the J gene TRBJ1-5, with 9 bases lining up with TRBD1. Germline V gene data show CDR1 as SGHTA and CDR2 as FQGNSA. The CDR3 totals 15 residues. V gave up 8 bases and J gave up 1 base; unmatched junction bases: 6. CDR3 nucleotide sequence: TGTGCCAGCGGTAAACAGGGGGCGAGCAATCAGCCCCAGCATTTT. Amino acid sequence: CASGKQGASNQPQHF.

CDR3 in amino acids: CAWGTGVGAFF. As DNA, the CDR3 is TGTGCCTGGGGTACAGGGGTGGGAGCTTTCTTT. The V and J genes are TRBV30 and TRBJ1-1, with 7 positions matching TRBD1. The CDR3 runs to 11 residues. CDR1 is GTSNPN, CDR2 SVGIG, per germline (reference sequence). The junction had 7 bases not matched to a gene; V was cut back by 5 bases and J by 10 bases.

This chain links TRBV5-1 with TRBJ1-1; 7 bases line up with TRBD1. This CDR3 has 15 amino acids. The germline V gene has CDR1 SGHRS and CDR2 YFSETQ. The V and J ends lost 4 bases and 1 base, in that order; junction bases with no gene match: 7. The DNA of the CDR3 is TGCGCCAGCAGCCCTCAGACAGGGAGGAACACTGAAGCTTTCTTT. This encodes CASSPQTGRNTEAFF. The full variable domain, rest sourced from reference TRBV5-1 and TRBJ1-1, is KAGVTQTPRYLIKTRGQQVTLSCSPISGHRSVSWYQQTPGQGLQFLFEYFSETQRNKGNFPGRFSGRQFSNSRSEMNVSTLELGDSALYLCASSPQTGRNTEAFFGQGTRLTVV.

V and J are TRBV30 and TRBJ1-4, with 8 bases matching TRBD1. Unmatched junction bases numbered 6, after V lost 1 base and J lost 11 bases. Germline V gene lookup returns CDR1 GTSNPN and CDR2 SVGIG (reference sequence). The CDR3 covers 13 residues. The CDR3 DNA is TGTGCCTGGAGTGCCCAGGGGGCGCGGAAACTGTTTTTT. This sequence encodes CAWSAQGARKLFF. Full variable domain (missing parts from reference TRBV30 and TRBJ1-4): SQTIHQWPATLVQPVGSPLSLECTVEGTSNPNLYWYRQAAGRGLQLLFYSVGIGQISSEVPQNLSASRPQDRQFILSSKKLLLSDSGFYLCAWSAQGARKLFFGSGTQLSVL.

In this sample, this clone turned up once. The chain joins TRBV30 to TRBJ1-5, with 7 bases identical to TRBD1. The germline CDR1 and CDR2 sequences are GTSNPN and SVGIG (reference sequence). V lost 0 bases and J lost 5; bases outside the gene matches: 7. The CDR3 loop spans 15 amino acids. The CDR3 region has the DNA TGTGCCTGGAGTGTCGGGCAGGGGGTGGATCAGCCCCAGCATTTT. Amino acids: CAWSVGQGVDQPQHF. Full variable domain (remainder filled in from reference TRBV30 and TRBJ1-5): SQTIHQWPATLVQPVGSPLSLECTVEGTSNPNLYWYRQAAGRGLQLLFYSVGIGQISSEVPQNLSASRPQDRQFILSSKKLLLSDSGFYLCAWSVGQGVDQPQHFGDGTRLSIL.

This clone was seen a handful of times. The CDR3 sequence is CASSFGPTRGEKLFF. The CDR3 nucleotides are TGTGCCAGCAGTTTTGGACCGACCCGGGGTGAAAAACTGTTTTTT. The rearrangement joins TRBV2 to TRBJ1-4; D gene uncertain. V lost 5 bases and J 7 bases, leaving 17 bases between the germline ends. Germline CDR1 and CDR2: SNHLY and FYNNEI. This CDR3 has 15 amino acids.

CDR3 loop: CASSGGTGDNEQFF. CDR3 nucleotide sequence: TGCGCCAGCAGCGGCGGGACAGGGGACAATGAGCAGTTCTTC. This chain connects TRBV5-1 to TRBJ2-1; 10 nucleotides line up with TRBD1. CDR1 SGHRS and CDR2 YFSETQ come from the germline V gene. The CDR3 spans 14 residues. Trimming took 4 bases from V and 5 from J; bases not matched to a gene: 3.

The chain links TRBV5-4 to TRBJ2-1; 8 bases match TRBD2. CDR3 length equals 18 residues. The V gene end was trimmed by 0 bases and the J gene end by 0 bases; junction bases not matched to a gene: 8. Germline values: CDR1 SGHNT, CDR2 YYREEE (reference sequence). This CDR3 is CASSLARGRSSSYNEQFF. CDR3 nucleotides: TGTGCCAGCAGCTTGGCCCGCGGGAGGTCGAGCTCCTACAATGAGCAGTTCTTC.

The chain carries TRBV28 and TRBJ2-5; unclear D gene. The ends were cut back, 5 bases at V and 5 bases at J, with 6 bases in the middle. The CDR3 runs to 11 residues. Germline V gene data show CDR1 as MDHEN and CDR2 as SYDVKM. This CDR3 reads CASSPLETQYF. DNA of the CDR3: TGTGCCAGCAGTCCTTTGGAGACCCAGTACTTC. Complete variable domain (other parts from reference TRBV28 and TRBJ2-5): DVKVTQSSRYLVKRTGEKVFLECVQDMDHENMFWYRQDPGLGLRLIYFSYDVKMKEKGDIPEGYSVSREKKERFSLILESASTNQTSMYLCASSPLETQYFGPGTRLLVL.

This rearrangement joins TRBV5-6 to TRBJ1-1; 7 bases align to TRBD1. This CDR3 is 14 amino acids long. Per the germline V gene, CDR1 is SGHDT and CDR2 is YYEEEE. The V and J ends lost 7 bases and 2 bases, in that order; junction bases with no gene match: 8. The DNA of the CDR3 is TGTGCCAGCGGACCGACAGGGCGAAACACTGAAGCTTTCTTT. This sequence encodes CASGPTGRNTEAFF.

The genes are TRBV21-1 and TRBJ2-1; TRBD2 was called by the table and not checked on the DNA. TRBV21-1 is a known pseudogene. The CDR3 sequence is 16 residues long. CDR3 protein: CASSNPGSGGRNEQFF. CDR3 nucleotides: TGTGCCAGCAGCAACCCCGGTAGCGGAGGGCGAAATGAGCAGTTCTTC.

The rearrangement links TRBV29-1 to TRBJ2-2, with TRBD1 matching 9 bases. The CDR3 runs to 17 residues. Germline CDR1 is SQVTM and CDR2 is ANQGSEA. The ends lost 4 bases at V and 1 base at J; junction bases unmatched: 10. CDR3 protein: CSVVGQGMLGNTGELFF. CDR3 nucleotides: TGCAGCGTTGTAGGACAGGGGATGCTCGGGAACACCGGGGAGCTGTTTTTT.

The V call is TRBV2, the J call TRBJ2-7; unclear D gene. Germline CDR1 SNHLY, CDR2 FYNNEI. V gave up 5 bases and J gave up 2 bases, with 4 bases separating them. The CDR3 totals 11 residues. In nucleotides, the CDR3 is TGTGCCAGCAGTCAGGCCTACGAGCAGTACTTC. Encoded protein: CASSQAYEQYF.

The CDR3 coding sequence is TGTGCCAGCAGTTTAACCCACAGGGGAGGTGGAAACACCATATATTTT. This translates into CASSLTHRGGGNTIYF. J is TRBJ1-3 and V is TRBV28; 7 bases line up with TRBD1. Trimming took 2 bases from V and 3 from J; bases not matched to a gene: 7. The CDR3 has 16 amino acids. CDR1 MDHEN and CDR2 SYDVKM come from the germline V gene. Full variable domain (remainder filled in from reference TRBV28 and TRBJ1-3): DVKVTQSSRYLVKRTGEKVFLECVQDMDHENMFWYRQDPGLGLRLIYFSYDVKMKEKGDIPEGYSVSREKKERFSLILESASTNQTSMYLCASSLTHRGGGNTIYFGEGSWLTVV.

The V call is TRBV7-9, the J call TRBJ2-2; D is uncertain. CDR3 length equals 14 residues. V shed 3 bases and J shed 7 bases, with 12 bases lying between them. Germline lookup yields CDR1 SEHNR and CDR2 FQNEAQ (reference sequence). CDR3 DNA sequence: TGTGCCAGCAGCTTGACGCGCGGCGGCGGGGAGCTGTTTTTT. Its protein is CASSLTRGGGELFF.

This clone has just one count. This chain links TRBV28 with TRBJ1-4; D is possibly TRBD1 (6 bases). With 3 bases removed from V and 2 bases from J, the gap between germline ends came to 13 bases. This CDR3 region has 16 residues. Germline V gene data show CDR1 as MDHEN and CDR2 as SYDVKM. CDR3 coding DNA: TGTGCCAGCAGTTTCAAAACAGGGATCACTAATGAAAAACTGTTTTTT. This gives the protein CASSFKTGITNEKLFF.

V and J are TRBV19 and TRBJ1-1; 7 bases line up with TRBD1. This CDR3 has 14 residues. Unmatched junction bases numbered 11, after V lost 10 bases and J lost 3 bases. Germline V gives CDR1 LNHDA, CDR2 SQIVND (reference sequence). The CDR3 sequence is CATYRTGEDTEAFF. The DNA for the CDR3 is TGTGCCACCTACAGGACAGGTGAGGACACTGAAGCTTTCTTT.

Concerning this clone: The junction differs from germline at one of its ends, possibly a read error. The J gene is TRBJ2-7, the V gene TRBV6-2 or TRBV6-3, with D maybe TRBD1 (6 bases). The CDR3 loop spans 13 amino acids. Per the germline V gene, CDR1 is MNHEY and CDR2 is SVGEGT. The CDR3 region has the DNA TGTGCCAGCAGTTATGTCGACAGGCCCATTAGGCACTTC. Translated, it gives CASSYVDRPIRHF.